Sequencing of this T cell receptor (beta chain) was carried out in a study of blood T cell repertoires in COVID-19. Looking at the study overall: Spain, Italy and the United States supplied samples that represented acute and convalescent COVID-19.

The method was immunoSEQ multiplex PCR; TCRdb's version includes in-frame clones alone and lacks a portion of them. The sample lists some 100,000 clones, more than 70% seen once, with approximately 4.8% in the top ten. Germline V gene lookup returns CDR1 MRHNA and CDR2 SNTAGT. Trimming shortened V by 3 bases and J by 6 bases, and 12 bases separated the two germline ends. The CDR3 sequence is 14 residues long. The chain has TRBV6-4 and TRBJ1-5, with no clear D. The sequenced material came from peripheral blood. The receptor comes from an elderly woman with active COVID-19. The chain's CDR3 is CASSEGPGTQPQHF. CDR3 nucleotide sequence: TGTGCCAGCAGTGAGGGCCCCGGAACTCAGCCCCAGCATTTT.